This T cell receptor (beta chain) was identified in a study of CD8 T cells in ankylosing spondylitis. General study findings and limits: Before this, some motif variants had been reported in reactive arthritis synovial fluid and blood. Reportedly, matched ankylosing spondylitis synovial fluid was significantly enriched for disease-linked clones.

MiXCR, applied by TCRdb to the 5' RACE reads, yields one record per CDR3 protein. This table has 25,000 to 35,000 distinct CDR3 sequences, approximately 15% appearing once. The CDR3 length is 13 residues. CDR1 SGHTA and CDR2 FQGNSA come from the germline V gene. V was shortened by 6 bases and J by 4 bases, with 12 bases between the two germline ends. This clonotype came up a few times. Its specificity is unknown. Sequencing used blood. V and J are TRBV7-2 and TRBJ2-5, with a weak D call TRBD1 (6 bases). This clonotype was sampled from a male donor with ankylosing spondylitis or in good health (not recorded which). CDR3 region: CASRATGLETQYF. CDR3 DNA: TGTGCCAGCAGGGCGACAGGATTAGAGACCCAGTACTTC.